This T cell receptor (beta chain) was sequenced during a study of CD8 T cells in ankylosing spondylitis. Study observations and caveats: Those disease-linked clones were CD8+; they were also relatively rare in peripheral blood. A motif of roughly eight highly homologous TCR beta variants was seen as apparently characteristic of ankylosing spondylitis blood.

Comments on this clonotype: No antigen is known for it.

Trimming cost V 4 bases and J 0 bases, with 11 bases left between them. The V gene's germline CDR1 is SGHRS and CDR2 YFSETQ. This CDR3 has 14 amino acids. Quantitative barcoded 5'-RACE was used to prepare TCR beta libraries. TCRdb re-called the 5' RACE reads through MiXCR, storing one row per CDR3 protein. The data contain around 770,000 distinct CDR3 sequences, around 11% of them seen just once; the ten biggest clones take up approximately 0.51%. Sequenced: blood, either unsorted or a sorted T cell fraction (not recorded which). The clonotype originates from a male donor with ankylosing spondylitis. This sequence joins TRBV5-1 and TRBJ2-7; D call uncertain. CDR3 sequence: CASSATTGSYEQYF. CDR3 bases: TGCGCCAGCAGCGCTACGACTGGCTCCTACGAGCAGTACTTC.